This TCR beta chain appears in the sequencing data of a study of beta chain features in type 1 diabetes. The wider study: The patients were much like the healthy donors in age, gender and cell yields.

The table lists this clone with a few counts. Germline CDR1 reads SGHAT; CDR2 reads FQNNGV. The CDR3 runs to 15 residues. V lost 4 bases to trimming and J lost 3 bases; unmatched junction nucleotides: 9. Sequenced material consisted of expressed TCRB transcripts (all of the isolated RNA was reverse transcribed). Assay used: immunoSEQ multiplex PCR; TCRdb lists only in-frame clones, some missing. The sample comprises about 620,000 clones, about 14% of which are singletons, and about 0.097% rests with the top ten. The chain carries TRBV11-2 and TRBJ2-7; 7 positions agree with TRBD1. Sequencing was performed on naive CD4+ T cells from blood. The TCR originated in a man younger than 30 in good health. The DNA for the CDR3 is TGTGCCAGCAGCTCCAAATCTTCAGGGGGCTACGAGCAGTACTTC. This encodes CASSSKSSGGYEQYF. The full variable domain, in which reference TRBV11-2 and TRBJ2-7 provide the parts outside the CDR3, is EAGVAQSPRYKIIEKRQSVAFWCNPISGHATLYWYQQILGQGPKLLIQFQNNGVVDDSQLPKDRFSAERLKGVDSTLKIQPAKLEDSAVYLCASSSKSSGGYEQYFGPGTRLTVT.